This is a list of T cell receptor beta chains from one sample in a study of CD8 T cells in ankylosing spondylitis. TCRdb itself ran the 5' RACE reads through MiXCR, one entry per CDR3 protein. This sample has around 150,000 distinct CDR3 sequences, with about 6.7% found just once. Sequencing was done on a sample of blood, either unsorted or a sorted T cell fraction (not recorded which). Receptors were obtained from a female donor with ankylosing spondylitis or in good health (not recorded which). The CDR3 runs from the conserved cysteine through the conserved F or W. The D gene is left open where the match is weak. Size is stated for part of the rows, as once, few or many counts, or as a class when the clone is expanded.

J gene | D gene | clone size | V gene | CDR3 protein | CDR3 DNA
TRBJ1-5 | NA | many | TRBV5-1 | CASSKSPNQPQHF | TGCGCCAGCAGTAAGAGTCCCAATCAGCCCCAGCATTTT
TRBJ2-7 | TRBD1 | few | TRBV30 | CAWSDPRTGKSEQYF | TGTGCCTGGAGTGACCCTAGGACAGGGAAGTCCGAGCAGTACTTC
TRBJ1-3 | NA | few | TRBV7-9 | CASSQTGNTIYF | TGTGCCAGCAGTCAAACTGGAAACACCATATATTTT
TRBJ1-2 | NA | many | TRBV5-1 | CASSLANTGLYGYTF | TGCGCCAGCAGCTTAGCGAACACAGGCCTCTATGGCTACACCTTC
TRBJ2-1 | NA | many | TRBV3-1 | CASSQVAIGDEQFF | TGTGCCAGCAGCCAAGTAGCCATCGGAGATGAGCAGTTCTTC
TRBJ2-7 | TRBD1 | many | TRBV5-1 | CASSWDRPTYEQYF | TGCGCCAGCAGCTGGGACAGGCCCACCTACGAGCAGTACTTC
TRBJ2-1 | NA | NA | TRBV6-1 | CASSEADGYNEQFF | TGTGCCAGCAGTGAAGCGGACGGATACAATGAGCAGTTCTTC
TRBJ1-3 | NA | many | TRBV7-9 | CASSLGDNSGNTIYF | TGTGCCAGCAGCTTAGGGGACAACTCTGGAAACACCATATATTTT
TRBJ2-5 | TRBD2 | many | TRBV3-1 | CASSPQLAGGEETQYF | TGTGCCAGCAGCCCCCAACTAGCGGGGGGAGAAGAGACCCAGTACTTC
TRBJ2-3 | TRBD1 | many | TRBV2 | CASSGQGTDTQYF | TGTGCCAGCAGCGGACAGGGGACGGATACGCAGTATTTT
TRBJ2-2 | TRBD2 | NA | TRBV4-1 | CASSQERGTNTGELFF | TGCGCCAGCAGCCAAGAGCGGGGGACGAACACCGGGGAGCTGTTTTTT
TRBJ1-1 | TRBD1 | many | TRBV12-3/TRBV12-4 | CASSFTGGARTEAFF | TGTGCCAGCAGTTTTACAGGGGGCGCGAGAACTGAAGCTTTCTTT
TRBJ2-5 | NA | many | TRBV20-1 | CSARDDSGIGSGETQYF | TGCAGTGCTAGAGATGATTCGGGGATTGGTTCTGGGGAGACCCAGTACTTC
TRBJ1-4 | TRBD1 | many | TRBV28 | CASSYGDRVSLDEKLFF | TGTGCCAGCAGTTACGGGGACAGGGTATCTTTAGACGAAAAACTGTTTTTT
TRBJ2-2 | NA | many | TRBV5-1 | CASSLNTNTGELFF | TGCGCCAGCAGCTTGAATACGAACACCGGGGAGCTGTTTTTT
TRBJ1-6 | NA | many | TRBV20-1 | CSARPGSSYNSPLHF | TGCAGTGCTAGACCCGGGAGCTCCTATAATTCACCCCTCCACTTT
TRBJ2-1 | NA | many | TRBV7-3 | CASSPPGSYNEQFF | TGTGCCAGCAGCCCACCGGGCTCCTACAATGAGCAGTTCTTC
TRBJ2-1 | NA | NA | TRBV29-1 | CSVAGARFGNEQFF | TGCAGCGTTGCCGGGGCTAGATTCGGCAATGAGCAGTTCTTC
TRBJ1-2 | NA | NA | TRBV30 | CAWSVRRFYGYTF | TGTGCCTGGAGTGTAAGGAGGTTCTATGGCTACACCTTC
TRBJ2-3 | NA | many | TRBV7-2 | CASSKIGGPNTDTQYF | TGTGCCAGCAGTAAAATCGGGGGGCCGAACACAGATACGCAGTATTTT
TRBJ2-3 | TRBD2 | many | TRBV3-1 | CASSQVLILAGASTDTQYF | TGTGCCAGCAGCCAAGTCCTGATACTAGCGGGGGCTAGCACAGATACGCAGTATTTT
TRBJ1-1 | NA | many | TRBV11-2 | CASSPTTTEAFF | TGTGCCAGCAGCCCCACAACCACTGAAGCTTTCTTT
TRBJ2-3 | NA | NA | TRBV5-1 | CTSSLAGDTQYF | TGCACCAGCAGCTTGGCGGGAGATACGCAGTATTTT
TRBJ1-6 | NA | many | TRBV4-2 | CASSQEAGFGSPLHF | TGTGCCAGCAGCCAAGAGGCAGGGTTCGGTTCACCCCTCCACTTT
TRBJ2-3 | NA | many | TRBV12-3/TRBV12-4 | CASSMGLSTDTQYF | TGTGCCAGCAGCATGGGGCTCTCCACAGATACGCAGTATTTT
TRBJ2-7 | NA | many | TRBV11-2 | CASSSPFALAYEQYF | TGTGCCAGCAGCTCCCCTTTCGCACTGGCCTACGAGCAGTACTTC
TRBJ1-4 | NA | many | TRBV10-3 | CAISVGQLATNEKLFF | TGTGCCATCAGTGTCGGACAGCTTGCAACTAATGAAAAACTGTTTTTT
TRBJ2-5 | NA | NA | TRBV4-1 | CASSHSMETQYF | TGCGCCAGCAGCCATTCTATGGAGACCCAGTACTTC
TRBJ2-7 | TRBD1 | many | TRBV11-2 | CASSMGQGTLEQYF | TGTGCCAGCAGCATGGGACAGGGGACCCTCGAGCAGTACTTC
TRBJ1-1 | NA | NA | TRBV2 | CASSEGGGRVEAFF | TGTGCCAGCAGTGAAGGTGGGGGGCGAGTTGAAGCTTTCTTT
TRBJ1-5 | TRBD1 | NA | TRBV12-3/TRBV12-4 | CASNQGGAGGNQPQHF | TGTGCCAGCAACCAAGGGGGCGCAGGTGGCAATCAGCCCCAGCATTTT
TRBJ2-3 | NA | many | TRBV4-2 | CASSLPTGTQYF | TGTGCCAGCAGCCTACCTACTGGTACGCAGTATTTT
TRBJ2-7 | TRBD1 | many | TRBV2 | CASSEAGTGSFYEQYF | TGTGCCAGCAGTGAAGCTGGGACAGGGTCGTTCTACGAGCAGTACTTC
TRBJ1-4 | NA | NA | TRBV28 | CASSSPDATNEKLFF | TGTGCCAGCAGTTCCCCCGATGCAACTAATGAAAAACTGTTTTTT
TRBJ2-7 | NA | NA | TRBV20-1 | CSARDRATTYEQYF | TGCAGTGCTAGAGATCGGGCAACGACCTACGAGCAGTACTTC
TRBJ2-7 | TRBD1 | few | TRBV13 | CASNEQGESYEQYF | TGTGCCAGCAATGAACAGGGGGAGTCCTACGAGCAGTACTTC
TRBJ2-1 | TRBD1 | few | TRBV5-1 | CASSTPGQSSYNEQFF | TGCGCCAGCAGCACGCCGGGACAGAGCTCCTACAATGAGCAGTTCTTC
TRBJ1-2 | NA | many | TRBV5-1 | CASSLQDGYYGYTF | TGCGCCAGCAGCCTGCAGGACGGTTACTATGGCTACACCTTC
TRBJ1-5 | NA | many | TRBV6-1 | CASSHYRVGQPQHF | TGTGCCAGCAGCCATTACAGGGTCGGTCAGCCCCAGCATTTT
TRBJ1-5 | NA | many | TRBV13 | CASSLGALQPQHF | TGTGCCAGCAGCTTAGGGGCTCTCCAGCCCCAGCATTTT
TRBJ2-1 | NA | NA | TRBV6-2/TRBV6-3 | CASSYSALGNEQFF | TGTGCCAGCAGTTACTCTGCCCTAGGGAATGAGCAGTTCTTC
TRBJ2-7 | NA | many | TRBV12-5 | CASGLGQGYEQYF | TGTGCTAGTGGTTTGGGTCAGGGGTACGAGCAGTACTTC
TRBJ2-3 | NA | many | TRBV27 | CASSLFAGPGTDTQYF | TGTGCCAGCAGTTTATTTGCGGGCCCCGGCACAGATACGCAGTATTTT
TRBJ2-2 | NA | many | TRBV5-1 | CASSFETTRTGELFF | TGCGCCAGCAGCTTTGAGACTACCCGTACCGGGGAGCTGTTTTTT
TRBJ2-2 | NA | many | TRBV12-3/TRBV12-4 | CASSSPKRGNTGELFF | TGTGCCAGCAGTTCCCCCAAACGGGGGAACACCGGGGAGCTGTTTTTT
TRBJ2-1 | NA | many | TRBV28 | CASRLPTVTYNEQFF | TGTGCCAGCAGACTCCCTACCGTAACCTACAATGAGCAGTTCTTC
TRBJ2-1 | TRBD2 | few | TRBV18 | CASTVAGGPHNEQFF | TGTGCCAGCACGGTAGCGGGGGGCCCCCACAATGAGCAGTTCTTC
TRBJ1-2 | NA | many | TRBV20-1 | CSAFKNPGRLYGYTF | TGCAGTGCCTTTAAAAACCCGGGACGGCTCTATGGCTACACCTTC
TRBJ2-3 | TRBD1 | NA | TRBV18 | CASSLGQGIQDTQYF | TGTGCCAGCTCACTCGGACAGGGAATTCAAGATACGCAGTATTTT
TRBJ1-5 | NA | many | TRBV5-1 | CASSLIIGQPQHF | TGCGCCAGCAGCTTGATCATTGGGCAGCCCCAGCATTTT
TRBJ1-3 | NA | few | TRBV7-9 | CASSLEQLRHTIYF | TGTGCCAGCAGCTTAGAACAGCTCCGGCACACCATATATTTT
TRBJ2-2 | TRBD2 | many | TRBV6-2/TRBV6-3 | CASRASGANTGELFF | TGTGCCAGCAGAGCTAGCGGGGCGAACACCGGGGAGCTGTTTTTT
TRBJ2-4 | NA | many | TRBV20-1 | CSASPDGKNIQYF | TGCAGTGCTAGTCCGGACGGAAAAAACATTCAGTACTTC
TRBJ2-6 | TRBD1 | many | TRBV29-1 | CSATGTGVSGANVLTF | TGCAGCGCCACCGGGACAGGTGTCTCTGGGGCCAACGTCCTGACTTTC